One and the same sample provided the 4 T cell receptor beta chains below, sequenced in a study of T cells expressing NK-cell markers. TCRdb re-analyzed the 5' RACE reads; it lists each CDR3 protein once, without DNA. The table for this sample gives about 460,000 distinct CDR3 sequences. The material sequenced was blood T cells: a sorted CD56 or NKG2C T cell subset, CD4+ or CD8+ T cells, or bulk PBMC T cells (not recorded which). The receptors originated from a woman aged 50 to 65 in good health.

This chain connects TRBV7-2 to TRBJ2-1; the TRBD2 assignment by TCRdb is unverifiable without DNA. Germline V gives CDR1 SGHTA, CDR2 FQGNSA. The CDR3 contains 16 residues. The CDR3 sequence is CASSRGSGFSYNEQFF.

The V gene is TRBV2, the J gene TRBJ2-1; the TRBD1 assignment by TCRdb is unverifiable without DNA. In germline, CDR1 is SNHLY, CDR2 FYNNEI. The CDR3 loop spans 13 amino acids. This CDR3 is CASRPNGGDEQFF.

The chain recombines TRBV5-5 with TRBJ1-5; no DNA is available, so the TRBD1 call from TCRdb remains unchecked. The CDR3 covers 14 residues. Germline CDR1 is SGHKS and CDR2 is YYEKEE (reference sequence). CDR3 in amino acids: CASSLRGDNQPQHF. Full variable domain (remainder filled in from reference TRBV5-5 and TRBJ1-5): DAGVTQSPTHLIKTRGQQVTLRCSPISGHKSVSWYQQVLGQGPQFIFQYYEKEERGRGNFPDRFSARQFPNYSSELNVNALLLGDSALYLCASSLRGDNQPQHFGDGTRLSIL.

The chain joins TRBV28 to TRBJ2-6; TCRdb designates TRBD1, a call that cannot be tested without DNA. CDR3 length: 18 amino acids. Germline lookup yields CDR1 MDHEN and CDR2 SYDVKM. The CDR3 loop reads CASSLHRDQISGANVLTF.